This TCR beta chain was captured by sequencing in a study of blood T cell repertoires in COVID-19. Study background: From the United States, Italy and Spain came samples of acute and convalescent COVID-19. Sources were T cells, B-cell-depleted T cells, or PBMCs; the material itself was cDNA or gDNA.

Original analysis: Nucleated cell number was recorded as an estimate derived from reference gene primer amplification. The method was immunoSEQ multiplex PCR; TCRdb's version includes in-frame clones alone and lacks a portion of them. V and J calls and clone size are given by that table; D and trimming were obtained from the DNA. The table includes approximately 87,000 clones, 80% to 90% detected once. V gave up 3 bases and J gave up 5 bases; unmatched junction bases: 8. This CDR3 is built from 15 residues. In germline, CDR1 is WNHNN, CDR2 SYGVQD (reference sequence). Sequenced: peripheral blood. The source is a woman older than 75 with acute or convalescent COVID-19. The chain is built from TRBV10-1 and TRBJ1-2; 8 bases fit TRBD1. For the CDR3, the DNA is TGCGCCAGCAGTGACAGGGGGCGGCCCCTTTATGGCTACACCTTC. It specifies CASSDRGRPLYGYTF.